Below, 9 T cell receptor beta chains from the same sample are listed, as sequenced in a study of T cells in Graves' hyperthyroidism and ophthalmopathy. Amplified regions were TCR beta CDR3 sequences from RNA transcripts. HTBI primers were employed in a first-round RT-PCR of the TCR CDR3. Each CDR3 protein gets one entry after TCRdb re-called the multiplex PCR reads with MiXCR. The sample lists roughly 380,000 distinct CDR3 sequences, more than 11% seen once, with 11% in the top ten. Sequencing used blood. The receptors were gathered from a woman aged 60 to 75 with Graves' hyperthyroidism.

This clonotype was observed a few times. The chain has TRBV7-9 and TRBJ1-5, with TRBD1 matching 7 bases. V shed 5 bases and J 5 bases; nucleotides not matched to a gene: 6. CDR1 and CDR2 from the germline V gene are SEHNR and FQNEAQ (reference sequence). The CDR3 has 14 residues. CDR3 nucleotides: TGTGCCAGCAGCCGAGTCGGGACAGATCAGCCCCAGCATTTT. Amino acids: CASSRVGTDQPQHF.

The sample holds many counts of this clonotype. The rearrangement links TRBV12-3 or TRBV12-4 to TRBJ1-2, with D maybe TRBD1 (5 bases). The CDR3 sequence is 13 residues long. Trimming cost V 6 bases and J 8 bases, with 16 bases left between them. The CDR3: CASRYRLERGYTF. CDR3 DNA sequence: TGTGCCAGCAGATACAGGCTCGAGAGGGGCTACACCTTC.

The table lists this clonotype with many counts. For the CDR3, the DNA is TGTGCCAGCAACAACTCCACAGGGGAATGGCTTGGCTACACCTTC. Translation: CASNNSTGEWLGYTF. This sequence joins TRBV12-3 or TRBV12-4 and TRBJ1-2, with 7 nucleotides matching TRBD1. V was pared by 7 bases and J by 7 bases, with 15 bases of the junction left unmatched. The CDR3 extends over 15 amino acids.

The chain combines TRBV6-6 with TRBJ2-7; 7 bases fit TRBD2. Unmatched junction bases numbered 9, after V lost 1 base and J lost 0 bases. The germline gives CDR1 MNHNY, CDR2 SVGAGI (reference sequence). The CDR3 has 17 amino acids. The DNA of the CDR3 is TGTGCCAGCAGTTACTATCTGGGAGGGATAAGCTCCTACGAGCAGTACTTC. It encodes CASSYYLGGISSYEQYF.

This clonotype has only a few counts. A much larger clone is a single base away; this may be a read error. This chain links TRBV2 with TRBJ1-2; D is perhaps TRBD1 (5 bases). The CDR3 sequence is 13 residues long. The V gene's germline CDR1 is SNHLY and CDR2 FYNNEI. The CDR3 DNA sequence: TGTGCCAGCAGCCCTCAGGGCCACTATGGCTACGCCTTC. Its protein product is CASSPQGHYGYAF. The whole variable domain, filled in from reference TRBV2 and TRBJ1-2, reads EPEVTQTPSHQVTQMGQEVILRCVPISNHLYFYWYRQILGQKVEFLVSFYNNEISEKSEIFDDQFSVERPDGSNFTLKIRSTKLEDSAMYFCASSPQGHYGYAFGSGTRLTVV.

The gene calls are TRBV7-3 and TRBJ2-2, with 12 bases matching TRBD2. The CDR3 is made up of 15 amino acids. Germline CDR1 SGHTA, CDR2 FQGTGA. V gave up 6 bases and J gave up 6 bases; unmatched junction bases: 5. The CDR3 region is CASRQLAGGSGELFF. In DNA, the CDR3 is TGTGCCAGCAGACAACTAGCGGGAGGATCCGGGGAGCTGTTTTTT.

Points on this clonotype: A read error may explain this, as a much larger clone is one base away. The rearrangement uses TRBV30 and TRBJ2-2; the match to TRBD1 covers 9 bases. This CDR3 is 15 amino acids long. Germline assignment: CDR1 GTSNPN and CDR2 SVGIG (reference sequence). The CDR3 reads CAWRGDRVGTGELSF. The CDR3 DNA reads TGTGCCTGGAGGGGGGACAGGGTGGGCACCGGGGAGCTGTCTTTT.

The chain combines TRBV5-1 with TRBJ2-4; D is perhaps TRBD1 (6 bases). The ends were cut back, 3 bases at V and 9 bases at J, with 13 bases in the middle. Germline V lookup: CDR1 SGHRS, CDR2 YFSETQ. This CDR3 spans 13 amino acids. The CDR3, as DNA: TGCGCCAGCAGCTCAGGGGCGGGTGGCATTCAGTACTTC. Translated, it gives CASSSGAGGIQYF.

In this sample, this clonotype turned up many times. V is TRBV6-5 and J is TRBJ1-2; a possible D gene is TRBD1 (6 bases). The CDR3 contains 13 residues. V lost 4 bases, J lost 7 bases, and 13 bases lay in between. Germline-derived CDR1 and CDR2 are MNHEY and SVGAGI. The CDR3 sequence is CASSLTGLGGYTF. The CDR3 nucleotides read TGTGCCAGCAGTTTGACAGGTTTGGGTGGCTACACCTTC.